The next 9 T cell receptor beta chains were all read from a single sample in a study of molecular identifiers for immune sequencing clone quantification. TCRdb re-called the PCR reads through MiXCR, storing one row per CDR3 protein. The sample lists 400,000 to 600,000 distinct CDR3 sequences; around 23% were seen once. The sequenced material came from naive CD8+ T cells from blood, with Jurkat cell RNA spiked in. The subset here: FACS-sorted CD8+CD4-CCR7+CD45RA+ naive T cells. These receptors all come from a human donor in good health. Some libraries in this study had Jurkat cell RNA spiked in.

V is TRBV25-1 and J is TRBJ1-1; D is perhaps TRBD1 (6 bases). Germline assignment: CDR1 MGHDK and CDR2 SYGVNS. The CDR3 has 15 residues. The V gene lost 5 bases and the J gene lost 0 bases, with 13 bases spanning the gap. For the CDR3, the DNA is TGTGCCAGCAGTACACGACAGGCGTTGAACACTGAAGCTTTCTTT. Residues: CASSTRQALNTEAFF. The full variable domain, in which reference TRBV25-1 and TRBJ1-1 provide the parts outside the CDR3, is EADIYQTPRYLVIGTGKKITLECSQTMGHDKMYWYQQDPGMELHLIHYSYGVNSTEKGDLSSESTVSRIRTEHFPLTLESARPSHTSQYLCASSTRQALNTEAFFGQGTRLTVV.

This clonotype has more than one count but fewer than ten. A much larger clone sits a single nucleotide away, making a read error possible. This chain connects TRBV5-4 to TRBJ2-1; no firm D call. CDR1 is SGHNT, CDR2 YYREEE, per germline (reference sequence). This CDR3 region has 11 residues. Trimming removed 2 bases at V and 7 bases at J, with 4 bases between. The CDR3 region is CASSFLNEQFF. The CDR3 DNA reads TGTGCCAGCAGCTTTCTGAATGAGCAGTTCTTC.

This chain joins TRBV19 and TRBJ1-1, with 7 bases identical to TRBD1. CDR1 is LNHDA and CDR2 is SQIVND in the germline V gene (reference sequence). The V gene end was trimmed by 4 bases and the J gene end by 1 base; junction bases not matched to a gene: 3. This CDR3 is built from 14 residues. The CDR3 spells CASSKGAENTEAFF. As DNA, the CDR3 is TGTGCCAGTAGTAAGGGGGCAGAGAACACTGAAGCTTTCTTT.

About this clonotype: Since a much larger clone is just one base distant, this may be a read error. This sequence joins TRBV2 and TRBJ1-5; D remains unclear. The CDR3 sequence is 13 residues long. The germline V gene has CDR1 SNHLY and CDR2 FYNNEI. As DNA, the CDR3 is TGTACCAGCAGGAAATGGGCTAATCAGCCCCAGCATTTT. It yields the protein CTSRKWANQPQHF.

The rearrangement uses TRBV7-3 and TRBJ2-1; 7 bases are a match to TRBD2. Looked up from germline, CDR1 is SGHTA and CDR2 is FQGTGA. The CDR3 extends over 15 amino acids. The trim removed 5 bases at V and 0 bases at J, leaving 4 bases unmatched. DNA for the CDR3: TGTGCCAGCAGCCCCTGGGGGGGCTCCTACAATGAGCAGTTCTTC. This gives the protein CASSPWGGSYNEQFF.

This rearrangement joins TRBV20-1 to TRBJ2-5, with D tentatively TRBD1 (6 bases). CDR1 and CDR2 (germline): DFQATT, SNEGSKA (reference sequence). This CDR3 contains 15 residues. Trimming took off 0 bases at V and 4 bases at J, with 15 bases between the two ends. This CDR3 reads CSAREWAGVIETQYF. The DNA of the CDR3 is TGCAGTGCTAGAGAATGGGCAGGGGTAATAGAGACCCAGTACTTC.

This chain joins TRBV19 and TRBJ1-5; D possibly corresponds to TRBD1 (5 bases). The V end lost 3 bases, the J end lost 6 bases, and 15 bases lay between the germline ends. This CDR3 has 15 amino acids. Germline loops: CDR1 LNHDA, CDR2 SQIVND (reference sequence). The CDR3 reads CASSMGHGAGQPQHF. Written as DNA, the CDR3 is TGTGCCAGTAGTATGGGGCACGGGGCCGGTCAGCCCCAGCATTTT.

This clonotype was found a few times. The gene calls are TRBV5-5 and TRBJ1-1, with TRBD1 as a possible D gene (5 bases). CDR1 is SGHKS, CDR2 YYEKEE, per germline (reference sequence). Trimming pared 1 base from V and 3 bases from J, leaving 10 bases between. The CDR3 contains 14 residues. For the CDR3, the DNA is TGTGCCAGCAGCTTGCGGGAGGGGTACACTGAAGCTTTCTTT. Its translation: CASSLREGYTEAFF.

Regarding this clonotype: Sequence at one end of the junction differs from germline and may be a read error. This chain uses TRBV6-6 with TRBJ2-7; D not certain. CDR1 and CDR2 from the germline V gene are MNHNY and SVGAGI (reference sequence). This CDR3 comprises 13 residues. CDR3 sequence reads: CASSQESSYEQCF. The CDR3 bases are TGTGCCAGCAGTCAGGAGAGCTCCTACGAGCAGTGCTTC.